The 17 T cell receptor beta chains below were found in one sample sequenced in a study of T cell changes during pregnancy in multiple sclerosis. Profiling relied on immunoSEQ multiplex PCR, and the TCRdb table lists in-frame clones only, not all of them. Of around 53,000 clones listed, around 92% are singletons. The sequences come from CD4+ T cells from peripheral blood mononuclear cells, collected after pregnancy. The receptor set was obtained from a female donor with multiple sclerosis, enrolled in a pregnancy study.

The chain is built from TRBV7-2 and TRBJ2-1; 7 nucleotides match TRBD2. CDR3 size: 16 residues. The junction had 10 bases not matched to a gene; V was cut back by 5 bases and J by 3 bases. CDR1 SGHTA and CDR2 FQGNSA come from the germline V gene. The CDR3 loop reads CASSEPGAGSYNEQFF. In DNA form, the CDR3 reads TGTGCCAGCAGCGAACCTGGAGCGGGGAGCTACAATGAGCAGTTCTTC.

J is TRBJ1-1 and V is TRBV2, with D maybe TRBD1 (5 bases). With 5 bases removed from V and 0 bases from J, the gap between germline ends came to 13 bases. CDR3 length: 15 residues. Germline V CDR1 and CDR2: SNHLY, FYNNEI. The CDR3, as DNA: TGTGCCAGCAGTTACAGGCCCATCATGAACACTGAAGCTTTCTTT. Translated: CASSYRPIMNTEAFF. Full variable domain (outside the CDR3, taken from reference TRBV2 and TRBJ1-1): EPEVTQTPSHQVTQMGQEVILRCVPISNHLYFYWYRQILGQKVEFLVSFYNNEISEKSEIFDDQFSVERPDGSNFTLKIRSTKLEDSAMYFCASSYRPIMNTEAFFGQGTRLTVV.

This clone was seen a handful of times. The rearrangement links TRBV7-2 to TRBJ1-4; D unclear. The germline V and J ends were trimmed by 5 bases and 4 bases, with 11 bases remaining between them. CDR3 length: 14 amino acids. CDR1 is SGHTA and CDR2 is FQGNSA in the germline V gene. CDR3 protein: CASSRRGGNEKLFF. The CDR3 nucleotides read TGTGCCAGCAGCCGCCGGGGTGGTAATGAAAAACTGTTTTTT.

The chain is built from TRBV19 and TRBJ1-6; the match to TRBD1 covers 9 bases. This CDR3 comprises 14 residues. V shed 3 bases, J shed 10 bases, and the junction held 4 bases outside the gene matches. CDR1 is LNHDA and CDR2 is SQIVND in the germline V gene (reference sequence). The CDR3 DNA sequence: TGTGCCAGTAGTATTCCGGGACAGGGATCACCCCTCCACTTT. This encodes CASSIPGQGSPLHF.

CDR3 sequence (DNA): TGTGCCAGCAGCTTAAGAGGGAACTCCGAGCAGTACTTC. Amino acid sequence: CASSLRGNSEQYF. J is TRBJ2-7 and V is TRBV7-3; a possible D gene is TRBD2 (5 bases). The length of the CDR3 is 13 residues. Trimming shortened V by 1 base and J by 6 bases, and 10 bases separated the two germline ends. Germline CDR1 SGHTA, CDR2 FQGTGA. Full variable domain (missing parts from reference TRBV7-3 and TRBJ2-7): GAGVSQTPSNKVTEKGKYVELRCDPISGHTALYWYRQSLGQGPEFLIYFQGTGAADDSGLPNDRFFAVRPEGSVSTLKIQRTERGDSAVYLCASSLRGNSEQYFGPGTRLTVT.

This clone turned up a few times. The chain employs TRBV5-1 and TRBJ1-2; 8 bases are shared with TRBD1. CDR3 size: 13 residues. Unmatched junction bases numbered 5, after V lost 4 bases and J lost 6 bases. CDR1 and CDR2 (germline): SGHRS, YFSETQ. The CDR3 DNA sequence: TGCGCCAGCAGCCAGCCACAGGGGGATGGCTACACCTTC. It codes for CASSQPQGDGYTF.

V is TRBV7-8 and J is TRBJ1-2; D might be TRBD1 (5 bases). The CDR3 consists of 16 residues. Germline assignment: CDR1 SGHVS and CDR2 FQNEAQ. The ends were cut back, 4 bases at V and 6 bases at J, with 21 bases in the middle. The CDR3 protein is CASSSAWGREEDGYTF. The CDR3 DNA reads TGTGCCAGCAGCTCTGCATGGGGCAGGGAGGAAGATGGCTACACCTTC.

On this clone: Sequence at one end of the junction differs from germline and may be a read error. In DNA, the CDR3 is TGTGCTAGCAGCTCCGACAGGGGCACAGATACGCAGTATTTT. Amino acids: CASSSDRGTDTQYF. The chain is built from TRBV7-7 and TRBJ2-3; 7 bases map to TRBD1. The length of the CDR3 is 14 residues. Germline CDR1 is SSHAT and CDR2 is FNYEAQ (reference sequence).

The J gene is TRBJ2-2, the V gene TRBV5-1, with 8 bases identical to TRBD1. V was pared by 4 bases and J by 6 bases, with 8 bases of the junction left unmatched. Germline CDR1 SGHRS, CDR2 YFSETQ. The length of the CDR3 is 15 residues. The DNA of the CDR3 is TGCGCCAGCAGCCGGACAGGGAATGTCCCCGGGGAGCTGTTTTTT. Amino acids: CASSRTGNVPGELFF.

The chain uses TRBV19 and TRBJ1-6; 10 bases line up with TRBD1. After removal of 5 bases from V and 13 bases from J, the junction contained 11 bases not matched to a gene. Germline-derived CDR1 and CDR2 are LNHDA and SQIVND (reference sequence). CDR3 length: 15 residues. The CDR3 region is CASSSDRGLINPLHF. For the CDR3, the DNA is TGTGCCAGTAGTTCAGACAGGGGGCTCATCAACCCCCTCCACTTT. The full variable domain, in which reference TRBV19 and TRBJ1-6 provide the parts outside the CDR3, is DGGITQSPKYLFRKEGQNVTLSCEQNLNHDAMYWYRQDPGQGLRLIYYSQIVNDFQKGDIAEGYSVSREKKESFPLTVTSAQKNPTAFYLCASSSDRGLINPLHFGNGTRLTVT.

The chain is built from TRBV7-8 and TRBJ2-7; D is possibly TRBD2 (6 bases). V was cut by 4 bases and J by 2 bases, with 9 bases left in between. The CDR3 covers 13 residues. CDR1 SGHVS and CDR2 FQNEAQ come from the germline V gene. The CDR3 loop reads CASSYGRPYEQYF. The DNA of the CDR3 is TGTGCCAGCAGCTACGGGAGACCCTACGAGCAGTACTTC.

The count of this clone is one. The rearrangement uses TRBV4-2 and TRBJ2-7, with D tentatively TRBD1 (5 bases). CDR1 is LGHNA, CDR2 YNFKEQ, per germline. This CDR3 is 15 amino acids long. The V end was cut by 3 bases, the J end by 2 bases, with 14 bases between. The CDR3 nucleotides read TGTGCCAGCAGCCAGGGGCCGGGTGGAGCCTACGAGCAGTACTTC. Protein product: CASSQGPGGAYEQYF.

The V and J genes are TRBV6-5 and TRBJ1-1, with TRBD1 matching over 7 bases. This CDR3 comprises 13 residues. Trimming took 5 bases from V and 4 from J; bases not matched to a gene: 4. Germline V CDR1 and CDR2: MNHEY, SVGAGI. The CDR3 reads CASSSQGGTEAFF. CDR3 bases: TGTGCCAGCAGTAGCCAGGGGGGCACTGAAGCTTTCTTT.

V gene TRBV11-2 combines with J gene TRBJ2-4, with D tentatively TRBD2 (5 bases). Trimming cost V 1 base and J 0 bases, with 19 bases left between them. Germline CDR1 and CDR2: SGHAT and FQNNGV. This CDR3 has 19 residues. Written as DNA, the CDR3 is TGTGCCAGCAGCTTAGTGCCCACGACATTAGCGCTAGCCAAAAACATTCAGTACTTC. It codes for CASSLVPTTLALAKNIQYF.

The chain recombines TRBV19 with TRBJ2-3, with 7 bases aligning to TRBD2. This CDR3 has 15 amino acids. V lost 1 base, J lost 1 base, and 2 bases stayed unmatched. Germline V gives CDR1 LNHDA, CDR2 SQIVND (reference sequence). The CDR3, as DNA: TGTGCCAGTAGTATAGCAGCGGGGCGCACAGATACGCAGTATTTT. Its protein product is CASSIAAGRTDTQYF.

The chain joins TRBV19 to TRBJ1-1, with 7 bases fitting TRBD1. The trim removed 2 bases at V and 5 bases at J, leaving 8 bases unmatched. CDR1 and CDR2 from the germline V gene are LNHDA and SQIVND (reference sequence). The CDR3 is made up of 15 amino acids. The CDR3, as DNA: TGTGCCAGTAGTATATTCGACAGGGAAGGTACTGAAGCTTTCTTT. This sequence encodes CASSIFDREGTEAFF.

V usage is TRBV5-1 and J usage is TRBJ2-1; 11 nucleotides agree with TRBD1. Unmatched junction bases numbered 9, after V lost 4 bases and J lost 6 bases. Germline V gives CDR1 SGHRS, CDR2 YFSETQ. This CDR3 is built from 16 residues. The CDR3 loop reads CASSHETGTGGNEQFF. The DNA for the CDR3 is TGCGCCAGCAGCCATGAGACCGGGACAGGGGGCAATGAGCAGTTCTTC.